This TCR beta chain was documented in a study of cytotoxic CD8 clonotypes in ibrutinib-treated CLL (TCRdb year 2021). Study-level background: The cohort included roughly 15 treatment-naive and eleven to twelve relapsed/refractory patients; about 18 were IGHV unmutated. Cryopreserved peripheral blood mononuclear cells were obtained prior to treatment, at the time of response, and at either disease progression or sustained remission. Longitudinal samples were available for about 30% of the 86 trial participants. Response samples were obtained after a median of 12 months of treatment, with a range of roughly 6 to 36 months. Responses were partial in approximately 24 patients and complete in 2; after median about 68 months follow-up, some 15 stayed in remission and roughly twelve progressed. An average of 255,043 productive templates and approximately 91,000 productive rearrangements was obtained per sample. Here is what the overall study found, with its caveats: At baseline, clonality was higher than in age-matched healthy donors and showed a strong correlation with circulating CD8+ T-cell counts. Public clonotypes were rare and either shrank or stayed stable during treatment, and the rise in clonality at ibrutinib response reflected expansion of private clonotypes. Clonality rose at ibrutinib response, remained stable during sustained remission, and dropped back toward baseline at progression. Sustained-remission and progressing patients did not have matched sampling times, and lymph node repertoires were not examined.

Trimming removed 2 bases from V and 7 bases from J, leaving 9 bases between the germline ends. Reading the germline V gene gives CDR1 SGDLS and CDR2 YYNGEE. The CDR3 numbers 13 residues from cysteine through phenylalanine. The sequence is cut down to CDR3 DNA, 39 bases in frame from base 1. For TCR beta library preparation, approximately 2 micrograms of genomic DNA was extracted from cryopreserved PBMCs. Longitudinal blood samples from CLL patients receiving ibrutinib monotherapy were subjected to high-throughput TCR beta sequencing. The patients took part in an open-label, single-center phase 2 trial of ibrutinib monotherapy. The goal of deep resolution MiSeq sequencing was a depth between 1 in 1 million and 1 in 200,000 T cells, and coverage averaged 10x per clonotype. The immunoSEQ hsTCRB Kit was used to generate TCR beta libraries. Per the source publication's procedure: The data were analyzed with ImmunoSEQ Analyzer and ImmunoSEQ Data Assistant, and V, D and J gene assignments followed IMGT definitions. Clonality, with values ranging from 0 to 1, was calculated as one minus the normalized Shannon entropy of productive rearrangement frequencies. Public clonotype analysis was restricted to overrepresented clonotypes comprising at least 0.05% of each patient's repertoire. Approximately 12 repertoires from age-matched healthy donors, obtained from immuneACCESS, served as clonality controls. TCRdb's version of the immuneACCESS table is confined to in-frame rearrangements and falls short of the full clone set. An unresolved V gene accounts for under half of the shortfall where checked; the remainder is of unknown origin. The V and J calls and clone size come from that table; D and trimming were worked out from the DNA. The sample table records thousands of clones; 60% to 80% of these occur just once. About 36% of the sample comes from the top ten.

A remark on this clone: No antigen is known for it. Base qualities are not at hand, and no much larger clone is one base apart.

The source was PBMCs, collected before ibrutinib treatment. This sequence uses TRBV9 and TRBJ2-2, with a tentative D gene TRBD1 over 5 matching bases. The sequence was obtained from a human donor with chronic lymphocytic leukemia. This receptor has the CDR3 CASSVDSLGELFF. The DNA sequence is given as TGTGCCAGCAGCGTCGACAGCCTCGGGGAGCTGTTTTTT.